These 24 T cell receptor beta chains originate from one sample sequenced in a study of shared clonotypes between healthy human individuals. Terminally differentiated effector memory CD45RA+ cells were left out of the naive CD8 fraction, which was CD45RO-negative and positively selected for CCR7. Profiled with immunoSEQ multiplex PCR; TCRdb holds only in-frame clones, not every one. The sample lists about 580,000 clones; roughly 98% were seen once. Sequences were obtained from naive CD8+ T cells sorted from blood. The origin of the receptors is a man aged 30 to 39 in good health.

The chain uses TRBV5-1 and TRBJ2-1, with D possibly matching TRBD2 (6 bases). CDR3 length: 13 amino acids. Germline V CDR1 and CDR2: SGHRS, YFSETQ. The ends were cut back, 4 bases at V and 4 bases at J, with 9 bases in the middle. CDR3 amino acids: CASSEAGYNEQFF. Here the CDR3 DNA reads TGCGCCAGCAGCGAGGCGGGATACAATGAGCAGTTCTTC.

This clone occurred once. The chain employs TRBV6-4 and TRBJ2-1, with 8 nucleotides matching TRBD2. CDR3 length: 14 amino acids. Germline CDR1 MRHNA, CDR2 SNTAGT. V lost 3 bases, J lost 6 bases, and 4 bases stayed unmatched. DNA for the CDR3: TGTGCCAGCAGTGATCTAGCGGGTAGCAATGAGCAGTTCTTC. Translated: CASSDLAGSNEQFF.

This clone was found once. The rearrangement joins TRBV29-1 to TRBJ2-7; possibly TRBD1 for D (6 bases). The CDR3 extends over 13 amino acids. Trimming shortened V by 5 bases and J by 0 bases, and 11 bases separated the two germline ends. Germline values: CDR1 SQVTM, CDR2 ANQGSEA. The CDR3 DNA reads as TGCAGCGTTCAGACAGGCCGCTCCTACGAGCAGTACTTC. This translates into CSVQTGRSYEQYF.

This clone appeared a single time. This chain connects TRBV27 to TRBJ2-7; 8 nucleotides line up with TRBD1. J was trimmed by 0 bases and V by 6 bases; bases with no gene match: 4. CDR3 length equals 14 residues. The germline V gene encodes CDR1 MNHEY and CDR2 SMNVEV (reference sequence). Here the CDR3 DNA reads TGTGCCAGCAGGCGGGACAGGCACTCCTACGAGCAGTACTTC. Its protein is CASRRDRHSYEQYF.

The chain couples TRBV25-1 to TRBJ1-1; the D gene is possibly TRBD1 (5 bases). The CDR3 loop spans 16 amino acids. V lost 1 base to trimming and J lost 0 bases, with 12 bases between them. CDR1 is MGHDK and CDR2 is SYGVNS in the germline V gene. The CDR3: CASSELGGQMNTEAFF. CDR3 nucleotide sequence: TGTGCCAGCAGTGAATTAGGAGGACAAATGAACACTGAAGCTTTCTTT.

The rearrangement links TRBV4-3 to TRBJ2-1; 7 nucleotides agree with TRBD1. The CDR3 spans 13 residues. Per germline, CDR1 LGHNA and CDR2 YSLEER. V lost 3 bases to trimming and J lost 9 bases; unmatched junction nucleotides: 5. The CDR3 sequence: CASSQYPGGEQFF. DNA of the CDR3: TGCGCCAGCAGCCAGTATCCAGGGGGTGAGCAGTTCTTC.

This clone appeared a single time. This sample includes further DNA sequences coding for the same CDR3. The V call is TRBV29-1, the J call TRBJ2-1; D is unclear. CDR3 length equals 12 residues. V lost 1 base and J lost 4, with 5 bases in between. Germline-derived CDR1 and CDR2 are SQVTM and ANQGSEA. The CDR3 loop reads CSVEAKYNEQFF. The DNA of the CDR3 is TGCAGCGTTGAAGCTAAGTACAATGAGCAGTTCTTC.

The CDR3 region has the DNA TGCGCCAGCAGCCGAGGTACCGGGGAGCTGTTTTTT. Its protein product is CASSRGTGELFF. The V and J genes are TRBV4-1 and TRBJ2-2, with unresolved D. Germline CDR1 and CDR2: MGHRA and YSYEKL. The length of the CDR3 is 12 residues. V dropped 4 bases and J dropped 5 bases, with 5 bases sitting between them.

This clone was seen more than once but under ten times. Other DNA sequences in this specimen translate into the identical CDR3. This chain joins TRBV27 and TRBJ2-3; 9 nucleotides line up with TRBD2. The germline CDR1 and CDR2 sequences are MNHEY and SMNVEV (reference sequence). The CDR3 runs to 16 residues. V shed 3 bases and J 3 bases; nucleotides not matched to a gene: 7. CDR3 nucleotides: TGTGCCAGCAGTTTGTCAGGCGGGAGGGGAACAGATACGCAGTATTTT. Its protein is CASSLSGGRGTDTQYF.

The chain carries TRBV2 and TRBJ2-7; TRBD2 matches at 12 bases. The V segment lost 5 bases and the J segment 0 bases; nucleotides outside the gene matches: 2. This CDR3 contains 15 residues. Germline V gives CDR1 SNHLY, CDR2 FYNNEI. CDR3 sequence reads: CASSRLAGASYEQYF. For the CDR3, the DNA is TGTGCCAGCAGTAGACTAGCGGGAGCCTCCTACGAGCAGTACTTC.

The chain couples TRBV7-9 to TRBJ2-5, with TRBD1 matching over 7 bases. From germline, CDR1 is SEHNR and CDR2 FQNEAQ (reference sequence). The J segment lost 9 bases and the V segment lost 6 bases, leaving 4 bases of the junction unmatched. The CDR3 spans 11 residues. Here the CDR3 reads CASSPTGAQYF. The CDR3 region has the DNA TGTGCCAGCAGTCCAACAGGGGCCCAGTACTTC. The complete variable domain, with remaining parts taken from reference TRBV7-9 and TRBJ2-5, reads DTGVSQNPRHKITKRGQNVTFRCDPISEHNRLYWYRQTLGQGPEFLTYFQNEAQLEKSRLLSDRFSAERPKGSFSTLEIQRTEQGDSAMYLCASSPTGAQYFGPGTRLLVL.

CDR3 sequence reads: CASSSNEQFF. The CDR3 bases are TGTGCCAGCTCATCTAATGAGCAGTTCTTC. The chain has TRBV18 and TRBJ2-1; D gene uncertain. The CDR3 has 10 residues. Trimming removed 5 bases at V and 7 bases at J, with 3 bases between. CDR1 is KGHSH, CDR2 LQKENI, per germline. Combining the CDR3 with reference TRBV18 and TRBJ2-1 gives the whole variable domain NAGVMQNPRHLVRRRGQEARLRCSPMKGHSHVYWYRQLPEEGLKFMVYLQKENIIDESGMPKERFSAEFPKEGPSILRIQQVVRGDSAAYFCASSSNEQFFGPGTRLTVL.

This rearrangement joins TRBV29-1 to TRBJ2-7, with TRBD2 matching over 7 bases. V lost 2 bases to trimming and J lost 3 bases; unmatched junction nucleotides: 4. The V gene's germline CDR1 is SQVTM and CDR2 ANQGSEA. This CDR3 contains 13 residues. The CDR3 sequence is CSVETLADYEQYF. The CDR3 DNA reads as TGCAGCGTTGAAACCCTAGCGGACTACGAGCAGTACTTC.

This clone was counted between two and nine times. This sequence joins TRBV7-9 and TRBJ2-7; D gene uncertain. Germline lookup yields CDR1 SEHNR and CDR2 FQNEAQ (reference sequence). The V end lost 3 bases, the J end lost 6 bases, and 9 bases lay between the germline ends. The CDR3 totals 12 residues. CDR3 DNA: TGTGCCAGCAGCTTCCCTGGCTCCGAGCAGTACTTC. Its translation is CASSFPGSEQYF.

A word on this clone: The same CDR3 arises from other DNA sequences in this sample as well. The V call is TRBV27, the J call TRBJ1-5, with no clear D. V lost 8 bases and J 0 bases, leaving 5 bases between the germline ends. Germline CDR1 and CDR2: MNHEY and SMNVEV (reference sequence). CDR3 length equals 12 residues. CDR3 protein: CASSDSNQPQHF. CDR3 nucleotide sequence: TGTGCCAGCTCCGATAGCAATCAGCCCCAGCATTTT.

J is TRBJ2-7 and V is TRBV27; D is perhaps TRBD2 (6 bases). V dropped 11 bases and J dropped 4 bases, with 15 bases sitting between them. The germline gives CDR1 MNHEY, CDR2 SMNVEV (reference sequence). The CDR3 consists of 12 residues. As DNA, the CDR3 is TGTGCCGCCGGGAGCAAGATATACGAGCAGTACTTC. Translating it yields CAAGSKIYEQYF.

The V and J genes are TRBV27 and TRBJ2-5; 8 bases match TRBD2. The CDR3 runs 15 residues. After removal of 6 bases from V and 5 bases from J, the junction contained 11 bases not matched to a gene. Germline CDR1 reads MNHEY; CDR2 reads SMNVEV (reference sequence). CDR3 sequence (DNA): TGTGCCAGCAGCCCCTACGGGGGACTAGGGGAGACCCAGTACTTC. This sequence encodes CASSPYGGLGETQYF.

In regard to this clone: A junction end diverges from the germline sequence, so it may reflect a read error. The V gene is TRBV5-4, the J gene TRBJ2-7; D is unresolved. The CDR3 extends over 12 amino acids. CDR1 and CDR2 (germline): SGHNT, YYREEE (reference sequence). The CDR3 nucleotides read TGTGCCAGCAGCCCTGACTCCAACGAGCAGTACTTC. The encoded protein is CASSPDSNEQYF. The full variable domain, rest sourced from reference TRBV5-4 and TRBJ2-7, is ETGVTQSPTHLIKTRGQQVTLRCSSQSGHNTVSWYQQALGQGPQFIFQYYREEENGRGNFPPRFSGLQFPNYSSELNVNALELDDSALYLCASSPDSNEQYFGPGTRLTVT.

The chain has TRBV7-2 and TRBJ2-1; no definite D call. V lost 2 bases and J 8 bases, leaving 13 bases between the germline ends. The length of the CDR3 is 14 residues. From germline, CDR1 is SGHTA and CDR2 FQGNSA. The DNA for the CDR3 is TGTGCCAGCAGCTTACTGGGGTTGGTCGATGAGCAGTTCTTC. Its translation is CASSLLGLVDEQFF.

The rearrangement joins TRBV7-9 to TRBJ2-7; D possibly corresponds to TRBD1 (6 bases). Trimming took off 5 bases at V and 1 base at J, with 12 bases between the two ends. CDR3 length: 14 amino acids. Germline V gene data show CDR1 as SEHNR and CDR2 as FQNEAQ (reference sequence). The CDR3 nucleotides are TGTGCCAGCAGCCAACGGGACAAGTCCTACGAGCAGTACTTC. This codes for CASSQRDKSYEQYF.

The V call is TRBV6-5, the J call TRBJ2-7, with TRBD1 as a possible D gene (5 bases). The V end lost 2 bases, the J end lost 2 bases, and 7 bases lay between the germline ends. CDR3 length: 13 residues. Germline V gene lookup returns CDR1 MNHEY and CDR2 SVGAGI. The CDR3 DNA reads as TGTGCCAGCAGTTACGGGGCGGCCTACGAGCAGTACTTC. Its protein product is CASSYGAAYEQYF.

The V call is TRBV15, the J call TRBJ2-7, with 13 bases matching TRBD2. The CDR3 sequence is 19 residues long. After removal of 4 bases from V and 3 bases from J, the junction contained 15 bases not matched to a gene. The germline V gene has CDR1 LNHNV and CDR2 YYDKDF (reference sequence). For the CDR3, the DNA is TGTGCCACCAGCACCTCGCCACTAGCGGGAGGGCCAGTTGGCTACGAGCAGTACTTC. Encoded protein: CATSTSPLAGGPVGYEQYF. Using reference TRBV15 and TRBJ2-7 for the parts outside the CDR3, the full variable domain is DAMVIQNPRYQVTQFGKPVTLSCSQTLNHNVMYWYQQKSSQAPKLLFHYYDKDFNNEADTPDNFQSRRPNTSFCFLDIRSPGLGDTAMYLCATSTSPLAGGPVGYEQYFGPGTRLTVT.

The chain carries TRBV15 and TRBJ2-1, with D hard to call. The CDR3 has 11 residues. Between the trimmed V and J ends, which lost 5 bases and 9 bases, there was a span of 8 bases. The germline CDR1 and CDR2 sequences are LNHNV and YYDKDF (reference sequence). The CDR3 reads CATSETSEQFF. The CDR3 region has the DNA TGTGCCACCAGCGAGACGTCTGAGCAGTTCTTC.

The J gene is TRBJ1-1, the V gene TRBV27; 8 positions match TRBD1. Germline CDR1 reads MNHEY; CDR2 reads SMNVEV (reference sequence). This CDR3 is 16 amino acids long. Trimming cost V 2 bases and J 1 base; bases outside gene matches: 6. CDR3 sequence (DNA): TGTGCCAGCAGTTTAAATTTGGGACAGGCGAACACTGAAGCTTTCTTT. Translating it yields CASSLNLGQANTEAFF.